One and the same sample provided the 24 T cell receptor beta chains below, sequenced in a study of T cells after posttransplantation cyclophosphamide. Assay used: immunoSEQ multiplex PCR; TCRdb lists only in-frame clones, some missing. There are fewer than 40,000 clones in the sample, none observed a single time. Sequenced sample: PBMCs. These receptors were taken from a woman aged 50 to 60 in good health and a related stem cell transplant donor.

In regard to this clone: Relative to the germline gene, one junction end is altered; a read error may explain this. This sequence joins TRBV5-1 and TRBJ1-1; 8 bases map to TRBD1. Germline-derived CDR1 and CDR2 are SGHRS and YFSETQ. The CDR3 length is 13 residues. CDR3 sequence reads: CASSLQGGTEAFF. The CDR3 nucleotides are TGTGCCAGCAGCTTACAGGGGGGAACTGAAGCTTTCTTT. Supplemented by reference TRBV5-1 and TRBJ1-1, the full variable domain reads KAGVTQTPRYLIKTRGQQVTLSCSPISGHRSVSWYQQTPGQGLQFLFEYFSETQRNKGNFPGRFSGRQFSNSRSEMNVSTLELGDSALYLCASSLQGGTEAFFGQGTRLTVV.

This clone was seen ten or more times. The rearrangement joins TRBV28 to TRBJ1-1; D is undetermined. CDR3 size: 13 residues. The V gene lost 5 bases and the J gene lost 6 bases, with 13 bases spanning the gap. Germline values: CDR1 MDHEN, CDR2 SYDVKM. In nucleotides, the CDR3 is TGTGCCAGCAGTATGGCCGGGAGCCCTGAAGCTTTCTTT. Protein: CASSMAGSPEAFF.

The table lists this clone with many counts. The chain recombines TRBV7-9 with TRBJ1-3; 7 bases are shared with TRBD1. CDR1 and CDR2 from the germline V gene are SEHNR and FQNEAQ (reference sequence). CDR3 length equals 16 residues. V gave up 3 bases and J gave up 4 bases; unmatched junction bases: 9. Here the CDR3 reads CASSLSTGAAGNTIYF. CDR3 in DNA: TGTGCCAGCAGCTTGTCCACAGGGGCCGCCGGAAACACCATATATTTT.

At least ten counts were recorded for this clone. This rearrangement joins TRBV6-6 to TRBJ2-7; D is ambiguous. V lost 5 bases and J 0 bases, leaving 5 bases between the germline ends. The CDR3 totals 12 residues. Germline loops: CDR1 MNHNY, CDR2 SVGAGI (reference sequence). The CDR3 sequence: CASSGSSYEQYF. CDR3 bases: TGTGCCAGCAGTGGCAGCTCCTACGAGCAGTACTTC.

Many counts were recorded for this clone. The chain has TRBV29-1 and TRBJ1-2; unclear D gene. V shed 1 base and J shed 1 base, with 7 bases lying between them. Per germline, CDR1 SQVTM and CDR2 ANQGSEA. This CDR3 has 13 amino acids. The CDR3 sequence: CSVEVRRNYGYTF. CDR3 nucleotides: TGCAGCGTTGAAGTCCGTCGTAACTATGGCTACACCTTC.

There are many counts of this clone. The rearrangement uses TRBV7-8 and TRBJ2-3, with 16 bases lining up with TRBD2. V shed 4 bases, J shed 2 bases, and the junction held 6 bases outside the gene matches. This CDR3 spans 18 amino acids. CDR1 and CDR2 from the germline V gene are SGHVS and FQNEAQ. The CDR3 DNA reads as TGTGCCAGCAGCTCGGGACTAGCGGGGGGGAGGTTCACAGATACGCAGTATTTT. This gives the protein CASSSGLAGGRFTDTQYF.

This clone was recorded at least ten times. V gene TRBV21-1 combines with J gene TRBJ1-1; the DNA was not used to check the table's D call, TRBD1. TRBV21-1 is noted as a pseudogene. CDR3 size: 14 residues. CDR3 nucleotides: TGTGCCAGCAGCAGGCAAGACAGGGGGCGGTGGGCTTTCTTT. It codes for CASSRQDRGRWAFF.

This clone has at least ten counts. The chain links TRBV27 to TRBJ1-6; no definite D call. The V and J ends lost 6 bases and 6 bases respectively, with 12 bases between them. CDR3 length: 14 residues. Germline V gene lookup returns CDR1 MNHEY and CDR2 SMNVEV (reference sequence). The CDR3 loop reads CASSKAAVNSPLHF. CDR3 nucleotides: TGTGCCAGCAGCAAAGCGGCGGTTAATTCACCCCTCCACTTT.

V usage is TRBV7-3 and J usage is TRBJ2-1; 10 bases fit TRBD1. Germline CDR1 and CDR2: SGHTA and FQGTGA. This CDR3 contains 13 residues. J lost 9 bases, V lost 5 bases, and 4 bases had no gene match. CDR3 DNA sequence: TGTGCCAGCAGCGCGGACAGGGGGGGTGAGCAGTTCTTC. Amino acid sequence: CASSADRGGEQFF.

This clone was recorded at least ten times. The CDR3 loop reads CASSEYGAGTNEKLFF. The CDR3 region has the DNA TGTGCCAGCAGTGAATATGGCGCAGGGACTAATGAAAAACTGTTTTTT. This rearrangement joins TRBV25-1 to TRBJ1-4, with D tentatively TRBD1 (5 bases). Trimming removed 0 bases at V and 2 bases at J, with 10 bases between. The CDR3 extends over 16 amino acids. Germline CDR1 is MGHDK and CDR2 is SYGVNS.

This clone was observed at least ten times. The genes are TRBV18 and TRBJ1-6; 8 bases fit TRBD1. The CDR3 sequence is 15 residues long. Germline values: CDR1 KGHSH, CDR2 LQKENI. The V gene end was trimmed by 3 bases and the J gene end by 7 bases; junction bases not matched to a gene: 5. CDR3 nucleotides: TGTGCCAGCTCACCCCTGACAGGGGAAAATTCACCCCTCCACTTT. Amino acids: CASSPLTGENSPLHF.

In this sample, this clone turned up many times. The genes are TRBV10-3 and TRBJ1-6; possibly TRBD1 for D (5 bases). The CDR3 covers 14 residues. Germline CDR1 reads ENHRY; CDR2 reads SYGVKD. The V end was cut by 8 bases, the J end by 4 bases, with 12 bases between. CDR3 amino acids: CAIREGPYNSPLHF. CDR3 in DNA: TGTGCCATCCGGGAGGGGCCATATAATTCACCCCTCCACTTT.

This clone came up many times. The chain links TRBV5-1 to TRBJ2-2, with D possibly being TRBD1 (6 bases). Trimming stripped 4 bases from V and 3 bases from J, with 16 bases between. Per germline, CDR1 SGHRS and CDR2 YFSETQ. This CDR3 region has 16 residues. CDR3 region: CASSPDWGRDTGELFF. Here the CDR3 DNA reads TGCGCCAGCAGCCCTGACTGGGGGCGCGACACCGGGGAGCTGTTTTTT.

J is TRBJ2-7 and V is TRBV7-2; TRBD1 matches 8 bases. Germline assignment: CDR1 SGHTA and CDR2 FQGNSA. Trimming removed 5 bases from V and 3 bases from J; junction bases left unmatched: 9. The CDR3 contains 15 residues. The CDR3 DNA reads TGTGCCAGCAGCCCTGCGGCAGGGGGCGGCTACGAGCAGTACTTC. As protein: CASSPAAGGGYEQYF.

This clone has at least ten counts. This chain connects TRBV7-2 to TRBJ1-2; D may be TRBD1 (6 bases). The V gene lost 1 base and the J gene lost 4 bases, with 16 bases spanning the gap. Germline values: CDR1 SGHTA, CDR2 FQGNSA. There are 16 residues in the CDR3. Written as DNA, the CDR3 is TGTGCCAGCAGCTTAGAAGCGAGGGGGTTATCCTATGGCTACACCTTC. Translating gives CASSLEARGLSYGYTF.

In its sample, this clone was seen many times. This chain joins TRBV6-1 and TRBJ1-2; D may be TRBD1 (5 bases). Germline V CDR1 and CDR2: MNHNS, SASEGT. V was pared by 2 bases and J by 6 bases, with 16 bases between. There are 15 residues in the CDR3. CDR3 loop: CASSEPGERKDGYTF. Written as DNA, the CDR3 is TGTGCCAGCAGTGAACCGGGGGAACGGAAGGATGGCTACACCTTC.

This clone showed up many times. V is TRBV5-6 and J is TRBJ2-3; D possibly corresponds to TRBD2 (6 bases). Trimming cost V 6 bases and J 5 bases, with 19 bases left between them. The CDR3 totals 15 residues. Germline V gene lookup returns CDR1 SGHDT and CDR2 YYEEEE. The CDR3, as DNA: TGTGCCAGCACCTGGCGGCCCTCGGAGGGAGATACGCAGTATTTT. Translating it yields CASTWRPSEGDTQYF.

This clone was seen many times. The chain has TRBV27 and TRBJ1-5, with D tentatively TRBD1 (5 bases). The germline V gene encodes CDR1 MNHEY and CDR2 SMNVEV (reference sequence). The CDR3 totals 13 residues. Trimming cost V 2 bases and J 7 bases, with 9 bases left between them. The CDR3 sequence: CASSLRGEQPQHF. In DNA form, the CDR3 reads TGTGCCAGCAGTTTAAGGGGTGAGCAGCCCCAGCATTTT.

This clone was detected many times. The J gene is TRBJ2-7, the V gene TRBV6-1; D gene ambiguous. The germline V gene encodes CDR1 MNHNS and CDR2 SASEGT. The CDR3 is 15 residues long. Trimming cost V 0 bases and J 1 base, with 10 bases left between them. The CDR3 DNA reads TGTGCCAGCAGTGAAGCGCTTACAGTATCCTACGAGCAGTACTTC. Its protein is CASSEALTVSYEQYF.

This clone was detected ten times or more. The chain combines TRBV18 with TRBJ1-1, with TRBD1 matching over 7 bases. Unmatched junction bases numbered 8, after V lost 5 bases and J lost 5 bases. CDR1 is KGHSH and CDR2 is LQKENI in the germline V gene. CDR3 length: 14 residues. For the CDR3, the DNA is TGTGCCAGCTCATCGGACAGGACTTCGACTGAAGCTTTCTTT. Translation: CASSSDRTSTEAFF.

This clone was counted at least ten times. The V call is TRBV6-5, the J call TRBJ1-2; possible D gene TRBD1, 5 bases. The germline gives CDR1 MNHEY, CDR2 SVGAGI. The CDR3 spans 14 residues. The ends were cut back, 7 bases at V and 2 bases at J, with 14 bases in the middle. CDR3 nucleotide sequence: TGTGCCAGCACCGTTGGGGGGGGGAACTATGGCTACACCTTC. This sequence encodes CASTVGGGNYGYTF.

This clone was counted at least ten times. The V call is TRBV2, the J call TRBJ2-3, with D possibly matching TRBD2 (6 bases). Trimming took off 6 bases at V and 2 bases at J, with 18 bases between the two ends. Germline V gives CDR1 SNHLY, CDR2 FYNNEI. The CDR3 loop spans 16 amino acids. The DNA for the CDR3 is TGTGCCAGCAGCCCTCCAAACGCGGGGTACACAGATACGCAGTATTTT. It codes for CASSPPNAGYTDTQYF.

The rearrangement links TRBV7-6 to TRBJ2-5; a weak D match, TRBD2 (7 bases). CDR3 size: 20 residues. The germline V gene has CDR1 SGHVS and CDR2 FNYEAQ. Trimming cost V 6 bases and J 4 bases, with 33 bases left between them. The chain's CDR3 is CASSQPLGEVLGGAGETQYF. The DNA of the CDR3 is TGTGCCAGCAGTCAGCCCCTAGGGGAGGTATTAGGGGGGGCAGGAGAGACCCAGTACTTC.

This chain links TRBV6-1 with TRBJ1-5; no reliable D call. In germline, CDR1 is MNHNS, CDR2 SASEGT. This CDR3 region has 15 residues. The germline V and J ends were trimmed by 7 bases and 1 base, with 14 bases remaining between them. The CDR3 is CASTLSPGSNQPQHF. DNA for the CDR3: TGTGCCAGCACCCTATCCCCGGGGAGCAATCAGCCCCAGCATTTT.